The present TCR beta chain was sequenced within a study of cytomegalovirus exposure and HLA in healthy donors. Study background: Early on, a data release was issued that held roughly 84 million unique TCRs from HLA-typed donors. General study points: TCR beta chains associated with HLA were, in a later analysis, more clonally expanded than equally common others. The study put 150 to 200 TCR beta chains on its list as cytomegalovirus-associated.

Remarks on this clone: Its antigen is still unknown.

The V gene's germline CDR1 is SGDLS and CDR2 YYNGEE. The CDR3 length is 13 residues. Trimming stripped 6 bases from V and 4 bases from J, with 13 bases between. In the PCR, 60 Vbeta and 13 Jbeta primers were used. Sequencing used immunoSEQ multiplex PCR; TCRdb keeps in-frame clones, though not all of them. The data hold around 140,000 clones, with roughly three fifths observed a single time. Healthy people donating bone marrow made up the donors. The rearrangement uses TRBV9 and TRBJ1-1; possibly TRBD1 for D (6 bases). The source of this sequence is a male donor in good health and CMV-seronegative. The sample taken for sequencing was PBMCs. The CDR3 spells CASNPPRGTEAFF. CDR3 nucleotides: TGTGCCAGCAATCCACCCAGGGGCACTGAAGCTTTCTTT.